Listed below are T cell receptor beta chains from one sample, sequenced in a study of beta chain features in type 1 diabetes. Measured with immunoSEQ multiplex PCR; TCRdb has only the in-frame clones, and not every one. The profile covers a few hundred thousand clones, with 27% appearing a single time and 4% taken by the ten largest. The sequencing input was central memory CD4+ T cells from blood. These TCRs come from a man aged 25 to 45 in good health. CDR3s include the opening cysteine and the closing phenylalanine or tryptophan. A D gene is named only where the DNA matches it firmly. The size of a clone is reported for some rows only, either as once, few or many, or as a class for expanded clones.

d_gene	abundance	v_gene	len	j_gene	CDR3nt	CDR3aa
TRBD1	.	TRBV7-2	14	TRBJ1-5	TGTGCCAGCAGCTTAACAGGGGACAATCAGCCCCAGCATTTT	CASSLTGDNQPQHF
TRBD1	.	TRBV6-5	13	TRBJ2-7	TGTGCCAGCAGTTCCTTGACAGGGAAGGAGCAGTACTTC	CASSSLTGKEQYF
.	many	TRBV7-2	14	TRBJ2-2	TGTGCCAGCAGCTACGAGCGAGACACCGGGGAGCTGTTTTTT	CASSYERDTGELFF
.	.	TRBV20-1	11	TRBJ2-1	TGCAGTGCTTATCCCGAGAACGAGCAGTTCTTC	CSAYPENEQFF
.	.	TRBV9	15	TRBJ2-3	TGTGCCAGCAGCCTAGGGTGGGGATCCACAGATACGCAGTATTTT	CASSLGWGSTDTQYF
.	few	TRBV7-9	15	TRBJ2-3	TGTGCCAGCAGCTTATGGCAGGGGAGCACAGATACGCAGTATTTT	CASSLWQGSTDTQYF
.	few	TRBV10-3	13	TRBJ1-1	TGTGCCATACGGTTCCGGGACGACACTGAAGCTTTCTTT	CAIRFRDDTEAFF
.	.	TRBV7-2	13	TRBJ2-3	TGTGCCAGCAGCCCGAGCCACAAGGACGCGCAGTATTTT	CASSPSHKDAQYF
.	few	TRBV18	13	TRBJ2-1	TGTGCCAGCTCACAGGGGATCTACAATGAGCAGTTCTTC	CASSQGIYNEQFF
.	few	TRBV2	12	TRBJ2-7	TGTGCCAGCAGTAATACCGGATACCGGCAGTACTTC	CASSNTGYRQYF
.	many	TRBV9	15	TRBJ2-1	TGTGCCAGCAGCGTAGATGACACTTCTTACAATGAGCAGTTCTTC	CASSVDDTSYNEQFF
TRBD2	.	TRBV4-3	15	TRBJ2-1	TGCGCCAGCAGCCAGCTAGCGGAGGCCTACAATGAGCAGTTCTTC	CASSQLAEAYNEQFF
.	.	TRBV30	12	TRBJ2-4	TGTGCCTGCGTACTGGCGGGAAGCATTCAGTACTTC	CACVLAGSIQYF
.	few	TRBV5-1	14	TRBJ1-5	TGCGCCAGCAGCCCTTCGAGCGGGAATCAGCCCCAGCATTTT	CASSPSSGNQPQHF
.	.	TRBV7-2	11	TRBJ2-7	TGTGCCAGCAGCTTACGCAACGAGCAGTACTTC	CASSLRNEQYF
TRBD1	.	TRBV7-8	15	TRBJ2-1	TGTGCCAGCAGCCCGAGAGGCAGGGGGATGAATGAGCAGTTCTTC	CASSPRGRGMNEQFF
.	.	TRBV5-6	16	TRBJ2-5	TGTGCCAGCAGCTCACTTTCACATGATATTAAAGAGACCCAGTACTTC	CASSSLSHDIKETQYF
TRBD1	.	TRBV7-2	16	TRBJ2-1	TGTGCCAGCAGCGATCAAGACAGGGAAAGGTTAGGTGAGCAGTTCTTC	CASSDQDRERLGEQFF
.	.	TRBV5-4	13	TRBJ2-7	TGTGCCAGCAGCTCGGGACCAAGGGACGAGCAGTACTTC	CASSSGPRDEQYF